This TCR beta chain was observed in a study of PD-1 blockade in classical Hodgkin lymphoma. Libraries were prepared by immunoSEQ multiplex PCR; TCRdb keeps only in-frame clonotypes and omits some of them. The sample shows about 150,000 clones, 78% of them seen only once. This CDR3 is 12 amino acids long. CDR1 is SGHTA and CDR2 is FQGTGA in the germline V gene. Losses at the gene ends were 4 bases for V and 14 bases for J; bases not matched to a gene: 8. All patients experienced relapse after autologous stem cell transplantation, and brentuximab vedotin exposure was variable. Here the sequenced sample was peripheral blood mononuclear cells (PBMCs), taken before the second cycle of nivolumab. The chain has TRBV7-3 and TRBJ2-3, with 8 bases matching TRBD2. The TCR sequence derives from a human donor with classical Hodgkin lymphoma. The CDR3 DNA sequence: TGTGCCAGCAGCTCCCGGGGGGGCGCCCGGTATTTT. Protein: CASSSRGGARYF.